The clone carrying this T cell receptor beta chain has just a few counts. TCRdb analysed the reads with MiXCR anew, one entry per CDR3 protein. Here the sample spans approximately 150,000 distinct CDR3 sequences, roughly 15% being singletons. Unmatched junction bases numbered 9, after V lost 4 bases and J lost 4 bases. Germline loops: CDR1 SEHNR, CDR2 FQNEAQ (reference sequence). The CDR3 runs to 17 residues. These data come from a study of T cell repertoires in cytomegalovirus infection. Specimen: CD8+ T cells from PBMCs. The rearrangement links TRBV7-9 to TRBJ2-3, with 12 bases identical to TRBD2. The receptor's source is a human donor in good health (CMV status not recorded). Some clones in this sample may be carry-over from other donors' samples. The CDR3 sequence is CASSSQTSGRVADTQYF. The CDR3 DNA follows: TGTGCCAGCAGCTCGCAGACTAGCGGGAGAGTCGCAGATACGCAGTATTTT.